The next 30 T cell receptor beta chains were all read from a single sample in a study of T cell responses to AZD1222 COVID-19 vaccine. Assay used: immunoSEQ multiplex PCR; TCRdb lists only in-frame clones, some missing. The sample contains under 130,000 clones, around 90% of which appear only once. The sequenced sample was peripheral blood, obtained on day 0 of AZD1222 vaccination. Receptor source: an adult in good health.

The chain couples TRBV29-1 to TRBJ2-7, with 7 bases fitting TRBD1. Germline V gene sequence: CDR1 SQVTM, CDR2 ANQGSEA. Losses at the gene ends were 6 bases for V and 6 bases for J; bases not matched to a gene: 11. CDR3 length: 13 residues. CDR3 residues: CSVTTGLGPEQYF. CDR3 nucleotides: TGCAGCGTCACGACAGGGTTAGGGCCCGAGCAGTACTTC.

V is TRBV6-5 and J is TRBJ2-7, with D possibly being TRBD2 (5 bases). This CDR3 spans 15 amino acids. V lost 0 bases and J lost 0, with 9 bases in between. Germline V gene lookup returns CDR1 MNHEY and CDR2 SVGAGI. The DNA for the CDR3 is TGTGCCAGCAGTTACTCGATCCGGGGCTCCTACGAGCAGTACTTC. Translation: CASSYSIRGSYEQYF.

The genes are TRBV28 and TRBJ1-5, with D possibly being TRBD1 (5 bases). In germline, CDR1 is MDHEN, CDR2 SYDVKM. CDR3 length equals 15 residues. Trimming removed 2 bases from V and 1 base from J, with 9 bases in between. CDR3 DNA sequence: TGTGCCAGCAGTTTAGGGGGAAGCAGCAATCAGCCCCAGCATTTT. Protein: CASSLGGSSNQPQHF.

The V and J genes are TRBV11-3 and TRBJ2-1; TRBD2 aligns across 11 bases. Germline V gene data show CDR1 as SGHNT and CDR2 as YENEEA. V was clipped by 5 bases and J by 8 bases; unmatched bases: 8. The CDR3 loop spans 15 amino acids. The CDR3: CASSQTSGNLDEQFF. CDR3 sequence (DNA): TGTGCCAGCAGCCAGACTAGCGGGAATCTCGATGAGCAGTTCTTC.

The chain combines TRBV4-3 with TRBJ1-1, with D possibly TRBD1 on 6 matching bases. The CDR3 loop spans 16 amino acids. V was clipped by 1 base and J by 4 bases, with 16 bases between them. Per germline, CDR1 LGHNA and CDR2 YSLEER. The CDR3 DNA follows: TGCGCCAGCAGCCAAGGTCTCGGGGGGGGCCTCACTGAAGCTTTCTTT. Its translation is CASSQGLGGGLTEAFF.

This CDR3 is CASSSTATDTQYF. In nucleotides, the CDR3 is TGCGCCAGCAGTTCGACAGCGACAGATACGCAGTATTTT. The J gene is TRBJ2-3, the V gene TRBV10-2, with a weak D call TRBD1 (5 bases). Germline V lookup: CDR1 WSHSY, CDR2 SAAADI. V was pared by 5 bases and J by 3 bases, with 9 bases between. The CDR3 is made up of 13 amino acids.

The chain uses TRBV6-4 and TRBJ2-3; 15 nucleotides match TRBD2. V shed 4 bases and J 5 bases; nucleotides not matched to a gene: 7. The germline gives CDR1 MRHNA, CDR2 SNTAGT. This CDR3 contains 17 residues. CDR3 residues: CASSGTSGRAVGDTQYF. For the CDR3, the DNA is TGTGCCAGCAGTGGGACTAGCGGGAGGGCCGTGGGAGATACGCAGTATTTT.

The chain has TRBV2 and TRBJ1-2; D is unclear. The CDR3 totals 13 residues. Germline V gives CDR1 SNHLY, CDR2 FYNNEI. V was pared by 8 bases and J by 2 bases, with 12 bases between. CDR3 loop: CASWWGENYGYTF. The CDR3 nucleotides are TGTGCCAGCTGGTGGGGAGAGAACTATGGCTACACCTTC.

This rearrangement joins TRBV29-1 to TRBJ2-3; D perhaps matches TRBD2 (5 bases). The V end was cut by 0 bases, the J end by 0 bases, with 7 bases between. This CDR3 is 14 amino acids long. Germline assignment: CDR1 SQVTM and CDR2 ANQGSEA. This chain's CDR3 is CSVEDPGSTDTQYF. As DNA, the CDR3 is TGCAGCGTTGAAGATCCGGGAAGCACAGATACGCAGTATTTT.

J is TRBJ1-5 and V is TRBV7-2, with D possibly TRBD1 on 6 matching bases. Trimming left V 1 base short and J 4 bases short, with 14 bases between. Germline loops: CDR1 SGHTA, CDR2 FQGNSA. This CDR3 has 16 residues. The CDR3 DNA follows: TGTGCCAGCAGCTTAGTAATTGACACAGGGAATCAGCCCCAGCATTTT. Protein: CASSLVIDTGNQPQHF. The full variable domain, in which reference TRBV7-2 and TRBJ1-5 provide the parts outside the CDR3, is GAGVSQSPSNKVTEKGKDVELRCDPISGHTALYWYRQSLGQGLEFLIYFQGNSAPDKSGLPSDRFSAERTGGSVSTLTIQRTQQEDSAVYLCASSLVIDTGNQPQHFGDGTRLSIL.

The chain is built from TRBV27 and TRBJ2-7, with TRBD1 identical over 7 bases. The germline gives CDR1 MNHEY, CDR2 SMNVEV (reference sequence). The trim removed 4 bases at V and 3 bases at J, leaving 3 bases unmatched. The CDR3 contains 13 residues. The DNA for the CDR3 is TGTGCCAGCAGTTCAAGGGACAGCTACGAGCAGTACTTC. Residues: CASSSRDSYEQYF.

This chain uses TRBV19 with TRBJ1-2; 8 positions match TRBD1. The CDR3 runs 16 residues. Germline lookup yields CDR1 LNHDA and CDR2 SQIVND (reference sequence). V lost 4 bases to trimming and J lost 2 bases; unmatched junction nucleotides: 9. The CDR3 reads CASSTSFRGQNYGYTF. In nucleotides, the CDR3 is TGTGCCAGTAGTACCTCATTCAGGGGGCAAAACTATGGCTACACCTTC.

J is TRBJ1-2 and V is TRBV3-1 (or the pseudogene TRBV3-2); D gene ambiguous. Germline CDR1 reads LGHDT; CDR2 reads YNNKEL (reference sequence). This CDR3 is 11 amino acids long. V lost 2 bases to trimming and J lost 8 bases, with 6 bases between them. DNA for the CDR3: TGTGCCAGCAGCCAACTGTCCGGCTACACCTTC. It translates to CASSQLSGYTF.

V is TRBV7-9 and J is TRBJ2-2; 7 bases are a match to TRBD1. Germline lookup yields CDR1 SEHNR and CDR2 FQNEAQ (reference sequence). V was clipped by 5 bases and J by 5 bases; unmatched bases: 11. The CDR3 is made up of 16 amino acids. The CDR3 reads CASSIPTGFRTGELFF. The CDR3, as DNA: TGTGCCAGCAGCATACCGACAGGGTTCAGAACCGGGGAGCTGTTTTTT.

V gene TRBV19 combines with J gene TRBJ2-1; TRBD2 aligns across 7 bases. The CDR3 length is 14 residues. Germline CDR1 and CDR2: LNHDA and SQIVND (reference sequence). Trimming cost V 5 bases and J 2 bases; bases outside gene matches: 3. CDR3 loop: CASSPGLTYNEQFF. The CDR3 nucleotides read TGTGCCAGTAGTCCGGGACTAACCTACAATGAGCAGTTCTTC.

V is TRBV3-1 (or the pseudogene TRBV3-2) and J is TRBJ1-4; D uncertain. The V end lost 4 bases, the J end lost 11 bases, and 14 bases lay between the germline ends. Germline V gene sequence: CDR1 LGHDT, CDR2 YNNKEL (reference sequence). The CDR3 extends over 13 amino acids. The CDR3 protein is CASSPIAGSKLFF. For the CDR3, the DNA is TGTGCCAGCAGCCCCATCGCGGGCAGCAAACTGTTTTTT.

In its sample, this clone was seen once. The chain employs TRBV18 and TRBJ1-1; 9 nucleotides match TRBD1. Germline loops: CDR1 KGHSH, CDR2 LQKENI. The V gene end was trimmed by 5 bases and the J gene end by 1 base; junction bases not matched to a gene: 2. This CDR3 comprises 14 residues. CDR3 nucleotides: TGTGCCAGCTCATCGGGACAGGGGAACACTGAAGCTTTCTTT. It specifies CASSSGQGNTEAFF.

This chain uses TRBV6-1 with TRBJ2-1, with a tentative D call TRBD2 (6 bases). The germline CDR1 and CDR2 sequences are MNHNS and SASEGT. V dropped 3 bases and J dropped 0 bases, with 9 bases sitting between them. This CDR3 has 15 amino acids. This CDR3 is CASSEGGSSYNEQFF. The CDR3 DNA reads as TGTGCCAGCAGTGAGGGGGGAAGCTCCTACAATGAGCAGTTCTTC.

The chain joins TRBV28 to TRBJ2-5, with 12 bases matching TRBD2. Germline V lookup: CDR1 MDHEN, CDR2 SYDVKM. The J segment lost 1 base and the V segment lost 6 bases, leaving 9 bases of the junction unmatched. The CDR3 covers 17 residues. CDR3 in DNA: TGTGCCAGCAGACACGGACTAGCGGGAATAGTCCAAGAGACCCAGTACTTC. Translation: CASRHGLAGIVQETQYF.

The V and J genes are TRBV27 and TRBJ2-5; D gene unclear. The germline V gene has CDR1 MNHEY and CDR2 SMNVEV (reference sequence). Trimming cost V 3 bases and J 2 bases, with 10 bases left between them. The CDR3 is 14 residues long. The CDR3 region has the DNA TGTGCCAGCAGTTTTGGAACGACGCAAGAGACCCAGTACTTC. Translation gives CASSFGTTQETQYF.

The rearrangement joins TRBV2 to TRBJ2-3, with D perhaps matching TRBD2 (6 bases). Germline V gene sequence: CDR1 SNHLY, CDR2 FYNNEI. The germline V and J ends were trimmed by 5 bases and 1 base, with 13 bases remaining between them. The CDR3 is 15 amino acids. CDR3 in DNA: TGTGCCAGCAGTCGGGGCGGGAAGGGCACAGATACGCAGTATTTT. Protein product: CASSRGGKGTDTQYF.

The rearrangement uses TRBV28 and TRBJ1-5; 8 bases match TRBD1. Trimming removed 10 bases from V and 3 bases from J; junction bases left unmatched: 14. Germline-derived CDR1 and CDR2 are MDHEN and SYDVKM. CDR3 length: 16 amino acids. The CDR3 nucleotides are TGTGCCACCTTGTCCGGGACAGGCCTCCCCAATCAGCCCCAGCATTTT. Translated: CATLSGTGLPNQPQHF.

This chain connects TRBV7-3 to TRBJ2-1; D is possibly TRBD1 (6 bases). CDR1 and CDR2 (germline): SGHTA, FQGTGA. Deletions cut 2 bases from V and 8 bases from J, with 7 bases between. CDR3 size: 12 residues. CDR3 coding DNA: TGTGCCAGCAGCTTACAGGGGTATGAGCAGTTCTTC. Its translation is CASSLQGYEQFF.

This clone was seen just once. The chain couples TRBV7-2 to TRBJ2-1, with 9 nucleotides matching TRBD2. Germline assignment: CDR1 SGHTA and CDR2 FQGNSA. CDR3 length: 16 residues. The V and J ends lost 1 base and 8 bases, in that order; junction bases with no gene match: 9. The CDR3 region is CASSLVGGIAGDEQFF. The CDR3 bases are TGTGCCAGCAGCTTAGTAGGAGGGATAGCGGGAGATGAGCAGTTCTTC.

This rearrangement joins TRBV12-1 to TRBJ2-7; the D call in the table, TRBD2, was not verified against the DNA. TRBV12-1 is a listed pseudogene. The CDR3 has 14 residues. The CDR3 DNA reads TGTGCCAGCAGCTTTCCGGACTCCTTTAAAGAGCAGTACTTC. As protein: CASSFPDSFKEQYF.

The chain links TRBV19 to TRBJ1-5; perhaps TRBD1 as D (6 bases). The germline gives CDR1 LNHDA, CDR2 SQIVND (reference sequence). CDR3 size: 16 residues. V lost 7 bases, J lost 3 bases, and 19 bases lay in between. This CDR3 is CASTSGGGRDNQPQHF. The CDR3 bases are TGTGCCAGTACCTCCGGCGGGGGCAGGGACAATCAGCCCCAGCATTTT.

Points on this clone: This sample also contains other DNA sequences that code for the same CDR3. The V and J genes are TRBV6-5 and TRBJ1-4, with TRBD1 identical over 9 bases. Germline V lookup: CDR1 MNHEY, CDR2 SVGAGI. Trimming at V came to 6 bases and at J to 4 bases, leaving 3 bases not matched to a gene. The CDR3 extends over 14 amino acids. CDR3: CASSPDRGNEKLFF. For the CDR3, the DNA is TGTGCCAGCAGCCCGGACAGGGGTAATGAAAAACTGTTTTTT.

In nucleotides, the CDR3 is TGTGCCAGCCTAGGGTACGAGCAGTACTTC. It encodes CASLGYEQYF. This chain links TRBV28 with TRBJ2-7; D call uncertain. The length of the CDR3 is 10 residues. V lost 8 bases, J lost 4 bases, and 6 bases lay in between. Germline assignment: CDR1 MDHEN and CDR2 SYDVKM.

The chain uses TRBV5-1 and TRBJ1-6; no reliable D call. This CDR3 spans 14 amino acids. From germline, CDR1 is SGHRS and CDR2 YFSETQ. Trimming pared 1 base from V and 8 bases from J, leaving 10 bases between. In nucleotides, the CDR3 is TGCGCCAGCAGCTTGACGGGAGAGTATTCACCCCTCCACTTT. It specifies CASSLTGEYSPLHF.

This rearrangement joins TRBV4-2 to TRBJ2-1, with D unclear. The germline gives CDR1 LGHNA, CDR2 YNFKEQ. V was clipped by 1 base and J by 3 bases, with 7 bases between them. This CDR3 is built from 14 residues. This chain's CDR3 is CASSQVVLYNEQFF. The CDR3 nucleotides are TGTGCCAGCAGCCAAGTCGTCCTCTACAATGAGCAGTTCTTC.